Below are 21 T cell receptor beta chains sequenced from a single sample in a study of T-cell reconstitution after alpha-beta-depleted transplantation in children. Unique molecular identifiers were used in preparing the TCRbeta library. From the PCR reads, TCRdb called clonotypes with MiXCR, one entry per CDR3 protein. This table has fewer than 550,000 distinct CDR3 sequences, 11% appearing once. The source was PBMCs, mostly from graft donor cells, collected 180 days after TCRalphabeta/CD19-depleted stem cell transplant. These receptor sequences come from a female patient between 2 and 15 years old who had a stem cell transplant for aplastic anemia, so the T cells may come from the graft donor.

The chain combines TRBV4-2 with TRBJ1-3; the D gene is possibly TRBD1 (5 bases). The CDR3 has 14 amino acids. From germline, CDR1 is LGHNA and CDR2 YNFKEQ. V dropped 3 bases and J dropped 5 bases, with 11 bases sitting between them. For the CDR3, the DNA is TGTGCCAGCAGCCAGACAGAAGGACGAAACACCATATATTTT. Its translation is CASSQTEGRNTIYF.

V is TRBV11-2 and J is TRBJ2-5; D ambiguous. This CDR3 has 12 residues. Germline CDR1 SGHAT, CDR2 FQNNGV. V was trimmed by 0 bases and J by 7 bases, leaving 6 bases between them. CDR3 residues: CASSLEFRTQYF. CDR3 DNA: TGTGCCAGCAGCTTAGAGTTCAGGACCCAGTACTTC. Combining the CDR3 with reference TRBV11-2 and TRBJ2-5 gives the whole variable domain EAGVAQSPRYKIIEKRQSVAFWCNPISGHATLYWYQQILGQGPKLLIQFQNNGVVDDSQLPKDRFSAERLKGVDSTLKIQPAKLEDSAVYLCASSLEFRTQYFGPGTRLLVL.

This clonotype was observed a few times. The chain recombines TRBV12-3 or TRBV12-4 with TRBJ1-2; D unclear. Between the trimmed V and J ends, which lost 10 bases and 7 bases, there was a span of 19 bases. The CDR3 covers 13 residues. CDR3 residues: CAILPTAVSGYTF. The CDR3 DNA reads TGTGCCATCCTACCCACGGCTGTCAGTGGCTACACCTTC.

The chain has TRBV6-5 and TRBJ2-7, with D perhaps matching TRBD1 or TRBD2 (5 bases each). The CDR3 runs to 14 residues. The germline gives CDR1 MNHEY, CDR2 SVGAGI. V dropped 6 bases and J dropped 2 bases, with 14 bases sitting between them. CDR3 in DNA: TGTGCCAGCAGAAAACGGGACGGGGCCTACGAGCAGTACTTC. Translated, it gives CASRKRDGAYEQYF.

The chain has TRBV29-1 and TRBJ2-3; 7 nucleotides agree with TRBD2. Germline V lookup: CDR1 SQVTM, CDR2 ANQGSEA. J lost 0 bases, V lost 1 base, and 4 bases had no gene match. This CDR3 comprises 15 residues. CDR3 loop: CSVEGGSYSTDTQYF. CDR3 bases: TGCAGCGTTGAAGGCGGGAGCTACAGCACAGATACGCAGTATTTT.

This clonotype was counted a few times. This chain connects TRBV7-8 to TRBJ2-7; the D gene is possibly TRBD2 (5 bases). Between the trimmed V and J ends, which lost 5 bases and 2 bases, there was a span of 16 bases. The CDR3 contains 15 residues. Germline lookup yields CDR1 SGHVS and CDR2 FQNEAQ. As DNA, the CDR3 is TGTGCCAGCAGCCTCCTTTTCGGGGTGACCTACGAGCAGTACTTC. As protein: CASSLLFGVTYEQYF.

In this sample, this clonotype turned up many times. The chain employs TRBV27 and TRBJ2-3; D call uncertain. In germline, CDR1 is MNHEY, CDR2 SMNVEV (reference sequence). The V end lost 3 bases, the J end lost 6 bases, and 10 bases lay between the germline ends. The CDR3 is 13 residues long. For the CDR3, the DNA is TGTGCCAGCAGTTTGGTCGGTTTTGATACGCAGTATTTT. Amino acids: CASSLVGFDTQYF.

This clonotype was seen many times. This chain links TRBV14 with TRBJ1-1, with D hard to call. The germline gives CDR1 SGHDN, CDR2 FVKESK. The CDR3 runs to 14 residues. V gave up 4 bases and J gave up 0 bases, with 9 bases separating them. The CDR3 region is CASSRPGLNTEAFF. For the CDR3, the DNA is TGTGCCAGCAGCCGCCCCGGCCTGAACACTGAAGCTTTCTTT. Full variable domain (rest looked up from reference TRBV14 and TRBJ1-1): EAGVTQFPSHSVIEKGQTVTLRCDPISGHDNLYWYRRVMGKEIKFLLHFVKESKQDESGMPNNRFLAERTGGTYSTLKVQPAELEDSGVYFCASSRPGLNTEAFFGQGTRLTVV.

V usage is TRBV20-1 and J usage is TRBJ2-5, with D tentatively TRBD2 (5 bases). CDR1 is DFQATT, CDR2 SNEGSKA, per germline (reference sequence). Trimming removed 2 bases from V and 5 bases from J, with 9 bases in between. The CDR3 consists of 12 residues. CDR3: CSARLGGETQYF. CDR3 DNA sequence: TGCAGTGCTAGACTAGGCGGGGAGACCCAGTACTTC.

This clonotype was counted at least ten times. The V and J genes are TRBV27 and TRBJ2-3; D possibly corresponds to TRBD2 (6 bases). This CDR3 contains 16 residues. Germline V lookup: CDR1 MNHEY, CDR2 SMNVEV (reference sequence). V lost 4 bases, J lost 4 bases, and 18 bases lay in between. CDR3 amino acids: CASSSSSGPPADTQYF. The CDR3, as DNA: TGTGCCAGCAGTTCTTCAAGCGGGCCCCCCGCAGATACGCAGTATTTT.

The rearrangement joins TRBV20-1 to TRBJ1-1; D is perhaps TRBD1 (6 bases). Germline-derived CDR1 and CDR2 are DFQATT and SNEGSKA (reference sequence). The CDR3 is 14 residues long. V was clipped by 1 base and J by 6 bases, with 15 bases between them. CDR3 in DNA: TGCAGTGCTAGAGTGCCACAGGGTTGGGCTGAAGCTTTCTTT. This codes for CSARVPQGWAEAFF.

This clonotype was seen more than once but under ten times. The CDR3 loop reads CASSFRDRVRGELFF. For the CDR3, the DNA is TGTGCCAGCAGCTTCCGGGACAGGGTTCGCGGGGAGCTGTTTTTT. The gene calls are TRBV6-2 or TRBV6-3 and TRBJ2-2, with 9 nucleotides matching TRBD1. Trimming took 6 bases from V and 7 from J; bases not matched to a gene: 9. Germline CDR1 is MNHEY and CDR2 is SVGEGT. CDR3 size: 15 residues.

This clonotype was detected only a few times. The genes are TRBV15 and TRBJ1-1; no clear D. V dropped 5 bases and J dropped 8 bases, with 24 bases sitting between them. Germline loops: CDR1 LNHNV, CDR2 YYDKDF (reference sequence). There are 16 residues in the CDR3. This CDR3 reads CATSSPPDGQILEAFF. CDR3 DNA: TGTGCCACCAGCTCTCCTCCGGACGGGCAAATTCTCGAAGCTTTCTTT.

This clonotype was observed at least ten times. V usage is TRBV24-1 and J usage is TRBJ2-7; D gene ambiguous. This CDR3 is 14 amino acids long. Germline V gene sequence: CDR1 KGHDR, CDR2 SFDVKD. Deletions cut 7 bases from V and 2 bases from J, with 14 bases between. CDR3 in DNA: TGTGCCACCAGGAACCTACCACCTACCTACGAGCAGTACGTC. Its protein product is CATRNLPPTYEQYV.

This clonotype has ten or more counts. The rearrangement uses TRBV6-2 or TRBV6-3 and TRBJ2-3; TRBD2 is a possible D gene (6 bases). This CDR3 comprises 16 residues. Trimming took 5 bases from V and 2 from J, leaving 17 bases between them. CDR1 MNHEY and CDR2 SVGEGT come from the germline V gene. In DNA form, the CDR3 reads TGTGCCAGCAGTGACCTACAGGCGGGGACCACAGATACGCAGTATTTT. The encoded protein is CASSDLQAGTTDTQYF.

This clonotype was counted only a few times. The J gene is TRBJ2-2, the V gene TRBV2; D call uncertain. The germline V gene encodes CDR1 SNHLY and CDR2 FYNNEI. CDR3 size: 16 residues. Trimming shortened V by 3 bases and J by 2 bases, and 13 bases separated the two germline ends. The CDR3 DNA sequence: TGTGCCAGCAGTGATTTAGTCCAGATCAACACCGGGGAGCTGTTTTTT. Its protein is CASSDLVQINTGELFF.

The chain couples TRBV20-1 to TRBJ2-2; TRBD1 agrees at 11 bases. The CDR3 totals 15 residues. Germline values: CDR1 DFQATT, CDR2 SNEGSKA (reference sequence). V gave up 5 bases and J gave up 5 bases; unmatched junction bases: 7. The CDR3 nucleotides are TGCAGTGCTTTCCGGGACAGGGGGAGAACCGGGGAGCTGTTTTTT. As protein: CSAFRDRGRTGELFF.

This clonotype was seen a handful of times. The V call is TRBV15, the J call TRBJ2-3; D may be TRBD1 (5 bases). Looked up from germline, CDR1 is LNHNV and CDR2 is YYDKDF (reference sequence). V was shortened by 1 base and J by 0 bases, with 8 bases between the two germline ends. This CDR3 contains 15 residues. CDR3 region: CATSRGQTSTDTQYF. The DNA of the CDR3 is TGTGCCACCAGCAGAGGACAGACTAGCACAGATACGCAGTATTTT.

This sequence joins TRBV27 and TRBJ2-2; the D gene is possibly TRBD2 (5 bases). Deletions cut 0 bases from V and 4 bases from J, with 12 bases between. This CDR3 has 16 amino acids. Germline V gene sequence: CDR1 MNHEY, CDR2 SMNVEV (reference sequence). CDR3 amino acids: CASSLSGEGGTGELFF. CDR3 nucleotides: TGTGCCAGCAGTTTATCGGGAGAGGGTGGCACCGGGGAGCTGTTTTTT.

This clonotype was observed a handful of times. This sequence joins TRBV19 and TRBJ2-3; D remains ambiguous. The CDR3 is 16 residues long. V was clipped by 3 bases and J by 6 bases, with 19 bases between them. Per the germline V gene, CDR1 is LNHDA and CDR2 is SQIVND (reference sequence). The CDR3 DNA follows: TGTGCCAGTAGTATCCCGAGGACCGTAAAAGCTGATACGCAGTATTTT. It specifies CASSIPRTVKADTQYF.

This clonotype showed up many times. The CDR3 DNA reads as TGTGCCAGCAGTGTAAGACAGGTCGGCTACAATGAGCAGTTCTTC. It encodes CASSVRQVGYNEQFF. This chain connects TRBV28 to TRBJ2-1, with D possibly being TRBD1 (6 bases). The CDR3 has 15 residues. In germline, CDR1 is MDHEN, CDR2 SYDVKM. V was trimmed by 5 bases and J by 3 bases, leaving 14 bases between them.